The rows below give T cell receptor beta chains drawn from one sample of a study of cytomegalovirus exposure and HLA in healthy donors. Repertoires were generated with immunoSEQ multiplex PCR, while TCRdb's copy carries only in-frame clones and drops some. The sample holds 150,000 to 200,000 clones; more than 70% are singletons and the top ten take approximately 0.25%. Sequenced: PBMCs. All receptors come from a boy under 18 in good health and CMV-seronegative. CDR3s leave out the opening cysteine and the closing phenylalanine or tryptophan.

j_gene | v_gene | CDR3aa
TRBJ1-2 | TRBV4-2 | ASSQDDRANYGYT
TRBJ2-1 | TRBV7-6 | ASSLTPSGEQF
TRBJ2-7 | TRBV2 | ASSETGTGSVEQY
TRBJ1-5 | TRBV18 | ASSPTISEPNQPQH
TRBJ1-2 | TRBV6-5 | ASRTADGYT
TRBJ2-5 | TRBV5-4 | ASSGGAGIQETQY
TRBJ2-7 | TRBV27 | ASSAKDRGRGEQY
TRBJ2-7 | TRBV7-9 | ASSFDREPYEQY
TRBJ1-1 | TRBV5-1 | ASSLTGRVMNTEAF
TRBJ2-1 | TRBV11-3 | ASSLTGGKYNEQF
TRBJ2-7 | TRBV13 | ASSLTGREQY
TRBJ2-6 | TRBV28 | ASSFSSGANVLT
TRBJ2-7 | TRBV9 | ASSVSIDYEQY
TRBJ1-3 | TRBV13 | ASSLPTRGNTIY
TRBJ1-1 | TRBV6-1 | ASQGARNTEAF
TRBJ2-7 | TRBV6-5 | ASSYAREYEQY
TRBJ2-1 | TRBV5-1 | ASSLVGQGANEQF
TRBJ1-1 | TRBV27 | ASSPAYLHTEAF
TRBJ2-5 | TRBV7-6 | ASSLGLAGGRETQY
TRBJ1-5 | TRBV19 | ASSIRLAYQPQH
TRBJ2-1 | TRBV5-6 | ASSLGSSYNEQF
TRBJ2-1 | TRBV30 | AWSAIGTGSYNEQF
TRBJ2-2 | TRBV4-3 | ASSRQFGGPDTGELF
TRBJ1-2 | TRBV7-2 | ASSLVVGVANYGYT
TRBJ2-7 | TRBV6-1 | ASTGVYEQY
TRBJ2-7 | TRBV7-8 | ASSSRTGPYEQY
TRBJ2-1 | TRBV19 | ASNSGGPYNEQF
TRBJ2-7 | TRBV18 | ASSPPARAYEQY
TRBJ2-3 | TRBV9 | ASSARASGWGGTDTQY
TRBJ1-2 | TRBV28 | ASRTVAPGYT
TRBJ1-2 | TRBV30 | AWSVAVWRHGHYGYT
TRBJ2-1 | TRBV30 | AWSGGMGFREQF
TRBJ1-3 | TRBV9 | ASSVGVLSSGNTIY
TRBJ2-7 | TRBV5-4 | ASSLYRDEQY
TRBJ1-1 | TRBV9 | ASSVLASLNTEAF
TRBJ1-5 | TRBV6-1 | ASSEGQGDSSKPQH
TRBJ1-5 | TRBV9 | ASSVGSDSNQPQH
TRBJ2-7 | TRBV28 | ASSQGPSYAQY
TRBJ2-1 | TRBV27 | ASTSSHFNEQF
TRBJ2-1 | TRBV2 | ASSGDTQDEQF
TRBJ2-7 | TRBV27 | ASSLGRRGYEQY
TRBJ1-2 | TRBV7-2 | ASSAGTGGNGYT
TRBJ1-1 | TRBV2 | ASSVSGSRNTEAF
TRBJ1-1 | TRBV25-1 | ASSDPGRGEAF
TRBJ2-3 | TRBV5-1 | ASGTSGYTDTQY
TRBJ1-2 | TRBV7-2 | ASSSAGYPGYT
TRBJ2-2 | TRBV30 | AWSPTGPHTGELF
TRBJ2-2 | TRBV4-1 | ASSLPIEAGELF
TRBJ2-1 | TRBV5-1 | ASSFGTGNYNSYNEQF
TRBJ2-1 | TRBV7-7 | ASSLGLYNEQF
TRBJ1-5 | TRBV15 | ATEPGQNSNQPQH
TRBJ1-2 | TRBV6-1 | ASSSTAGTAYGYT
TRBJ1-1 | TRBV11-2 | ASSLGTGQTTEAF
TRBJ1-6 | TRBV6-5 | ASSYPTGYGESPLH
TRBJ2-7 | TRBV5-1 | ASSLEGQGDEQY